One and the same sample provided the 2 T cell receptor beta chains below, sequenced in a study of Ad26.COV2.S vaccination and SARS-CoV-2 variants. Described treatment: approximately 18 received Ad26.COV2.S at low or high dose, single or two shots; five or six received placebo; per-sample allocation not given. Sampling was done on day 63 after the first vaccine or placebo injection. The repertoire was sequenced with immunoSEQ multiplex PCR; TCRdb's copy has only in-frame clones and lacks some. In the table there are hundreds of thousands of clones, about 89% of which are singletons. The sequencing used peripheral blood, collected in a trial of Ad26.COV2.S vaccine versus placebo. These receptors were taken from a person between 18 and 59 years old who received the Ad26.COV2.S COVID-19 vaccine or a placebo.

The rearrangement joins TRBV2 to TRBJ2-1; a weak D match, TRBD2 (6 bases). Looked up from germline, CDR1 is SNHLY and CDR2 is FYNNEI. The V end was cut by 3 bases, the J end by 0 bases, with 18 bases between. The CDR3 loop spans 18 amino acids. The CDR3 loop reads CASSDLLARASSYNEQFF. The CDR3 DNA follows: TGTGCCAGCAGTGATTTACTAGCCCGGGCTAGCTCCTACAATGAGCAGTTCTTC.

The chain couples TRBV30 to TRBJ2-7; D unclear. Germline CDR1 reads GTSNPN; CDR2 reads SVGIG (reference sequence). Trimming cost V 0 bases and J 2 bases, with 5 bases left between them. The CDR3 runs to 12 residues. CDR3 nucleotide sequence: TGTGCCTGGAGTGTTTCCACCTACGAGCAGTACTTC. Its protein product is CAWSVSTYEQYF.